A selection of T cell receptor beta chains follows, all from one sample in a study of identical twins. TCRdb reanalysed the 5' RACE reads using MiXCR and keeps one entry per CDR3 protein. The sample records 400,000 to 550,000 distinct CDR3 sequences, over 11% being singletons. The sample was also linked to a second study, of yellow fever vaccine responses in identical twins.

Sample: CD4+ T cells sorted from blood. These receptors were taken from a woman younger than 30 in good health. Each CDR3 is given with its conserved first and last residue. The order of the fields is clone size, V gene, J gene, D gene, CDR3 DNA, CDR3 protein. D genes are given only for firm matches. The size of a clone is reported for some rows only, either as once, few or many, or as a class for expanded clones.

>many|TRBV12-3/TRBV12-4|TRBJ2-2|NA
TGTGCCAGCAGAGAAACTAACACCGGGGAGCTGTTTTTT
CASRETNTGELFF
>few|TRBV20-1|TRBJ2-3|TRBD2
TGCAGTGCTAGGCCGGGACTAGGAGCAGATACGCAGTATTTT
CSARPGLGADTQYF
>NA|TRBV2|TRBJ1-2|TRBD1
TGTGCCAGCAGCCGGGGACAGGGGGGCGGCTACACCTTC
CASSRGQGGGYTF
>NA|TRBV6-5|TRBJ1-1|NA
TGTGCCAGCAGTTACTCGGCGACGGTAACTTTCTTT
CASSYSATVTFF
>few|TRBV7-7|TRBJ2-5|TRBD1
TGTGCTAGCAGCCCCCTGGGACAGGGTAAATGGGAGACCCAGTACTTC
CASSPLGQGKWETQYF
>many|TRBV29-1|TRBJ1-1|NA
TGCAGCGCTAAGACAGGACCTGAAGCTTTCTTT
CSAKTGPEAFF
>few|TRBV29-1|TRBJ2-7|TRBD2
TGCAGCGTCCTTCCCGGGACTAGTCGCGGCGAGCAGTACTTC
CSVLPGTSRGEQYF
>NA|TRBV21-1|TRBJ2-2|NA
TGTGCCGGGGGACTAGCGGGCGCGAACACCGGGGAGCTGTTTTTT
CAGGLAGANTGELFF
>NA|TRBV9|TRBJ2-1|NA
TGTGCCAGCAGCGTAGGTGGCCATGAGCAGTTCTTC
CASSVGGHEQFF
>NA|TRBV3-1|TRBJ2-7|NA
TGTGCCAGCAGCCAAGTGGAGACTGCGACCTACGAGCAGTACTTC
CASSQVETATYEQYF
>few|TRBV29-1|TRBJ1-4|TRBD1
TGCAGCGTTGTCACAGGGGTGAATAATGAAAAACTGTTTTTT
CSVVTGVNNEKLFF
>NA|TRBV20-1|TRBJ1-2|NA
TGCAGTGCTAGTAGCCCGGATAGGATCTATGGCTACACCTTC
CSASSPDRIYGYTF
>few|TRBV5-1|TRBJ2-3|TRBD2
TGCGCCAGCAGCTTGGGTCCTAGCGGGGGAATTAGCACAGATACGCAGTATTTT
CASSLGPSGGISTDTQYF
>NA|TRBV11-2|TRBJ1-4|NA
TGTGCCAGCAGCCGACATATTAATTCTGATGAAAAACTGTTTTTT
CASSRHINSDEKLFF
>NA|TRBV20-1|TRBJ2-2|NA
TGCAGTGCGTGGGTATCCGGGGAGCTGTTTTTT
CSAWVSGELFF
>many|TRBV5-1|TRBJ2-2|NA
TGCGCCAGCAGCCTTTTAATGGGGGTAGACACCGGGGAGCTGTTTTTT
CASSLLMGVDTGELFF
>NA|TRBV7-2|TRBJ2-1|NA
TGTGCCAGCAGCTTAGTGGGCCCTCAGGCCAGTGAGCAGTTCTTC
CASSLVGPQASEQFF
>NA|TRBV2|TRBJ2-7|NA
TGTGCCAGCGGGAAGGACGTCGCCTACGAGCAGTACTTC
CASGKDVAYEQYF
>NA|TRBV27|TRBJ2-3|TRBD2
TGTGCCAGCAGTTTAAAAATGTTTGCGGGAGGACACACAGATACGCAGTATTTT
CASSLKMFAGGHTDTQYF
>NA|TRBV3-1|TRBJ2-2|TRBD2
TGTGCCAGTAGGGGACTAGCGGAATCCACCGGGGAGCTGTTTTTT
CASRGLAESTGELFF